One sample yielded the 27 T cell receptor beta chains listed below, sequenced in a study of human T cells and chemical hapten exposure. Time point reported: patch test 1, 2 weeks after DPC sensitization. The treatment was: therapeutic diphenylcyclopropenone sensitization with weekly scalp DPC. A single record per CDR3 protein comes from TCRdb applying MiXCR to the RACE reads. The data show 150,000 to 200,000 distinct CDR3 sequences, approximately 14% seen once. Sequenced material: whole blood, taken in connection with sensitization to the hapten diphenylcyclopropenone (DPC). Receptors originate from a woman in her twenties or thirties with alopecia areata. Some clones in this sample may be carry-over from other donors' samples.

In this sample, this clonotype turned up a few times. The gene calls are TRBV5-1 and TRBJ1-6; 9 bases match TRBD1. Losses at the gene ends were 4 bases for V and 7 bases for J; bases not matched to a gene: 9. The CDR3 totals 16 residues. From germline, CDR1 is SGHRS and CDR2 YFSETQ. The CDR3, as DNA: TGCGCCAGCAGCGCTACCGGGACAGGGAAGAATTCACCCCTCCACTTT. It specifies CASSATGTGKNSPLHF.

The chain carries TRBV12-3 or TRBV12-4 and TRBJ1-3; possible D gene TRBD1, 5 bases. Deletions cut 1 base from V and 2 bases from J, with 9 bases between. The length of the CDR3 is 15 residues. The CDR3 here is CASSLGGGAGNTIYF. The CDR3 bases are TGTGCCAGCAGTTTAGGTGGAGGGGCTGGAAACACCATATATTTT.

This clonotype was seen repeatedly, ten times or more. The chain combines TRBV24-1 with TRBJ2-1; D might be TRBD1 (6 bases). CDR1 and CDR2 from the germline V gene are KGHDR and SFDVKD. Deletions cut 5 bases from V and 0 bases from J, with 19 bases between. The CDR3 totals 18 residues. The CDR3 is CATSGPGHLPPSYNEQFF. In DNA, the CDR3 is TGTGCCACCAGTGGGCCGGGACATCTACCTCCCTCCTACAATGAGCAGTTCTTC.

This clonotype appeared many times. The V call is TRBV24-1, the J call TRBJ2-3; D is ambiguous. Trimming stripped 1 base from V and 1 base from J, with 11 bases between. From germline, CDR1 is KGHDR and CDR2 SFDVKD. The CDR3 totals 16 residues. The CDR3: CATSDLQPHGTDTQYF. In DNA form, the CDR3 reads TGTGCCACCAGTGATTTACAACCGCACGGCACAGATACGCAGTATTTT.

The genes are TRBV2 and TRBJ1-6, with D maybe TRBD1 (5 bases). The CDR3 is made up of 14 amino acids. V was clipped by 6 bases and J by 9 bases, with 15 bases between them. Germline loops: CDR1 SNHLY, CDR2 FYNNEI. The CDR3 here is CASRPGLGGSPLHF. CDR3 coding DNA: TGTGCCAGCAGGCCGGGCCTTGGGGGTTCACCCCTCCACTTT.

This clonotype was observed at least ten times. The chain couples TRBV27 to TRBJ1-6; D not certain. The V and J ends lost 0 bases and 3 bases respectively, with 9 bases between them. CDR1 and CDR2 (germline): MNHEY, SMNVEV (reference sequence). This CDR3 is built from 16 residues. The CDR3 DNA reads as TGTGCCAGCAGTTTATCGGGTTCCAGCTATAATTCACCCCTCCACTTT. This codes for CASSLSGSSYNSPLHF.

The V gene is TRBV10-3, the J gene TRBJ2-3, with a tentative D call TRBD2 (5 bases). This CDR3 spans 14 amino acids. V was trimmed by 10 bases and J by 0 bases, leaving 14 bases between them. The germline CDR1 and CDR2 sequences are ENHRY and SYGVKD. The CDR3: CATRLASSTDTQYF. Here the CDR3 DNA reads TGTGCCACCCGGCTAGCTTCTAGCACAGATACGCAGTATTTT.

This clonotype appeared a few times. This chain joins TRBV12-3 or TRBV12-4 and TRBJ1-1; D not resolved. V lost 4 bases, J lost 1 base, and 13 bases lay in between. CDR3 length equals 15 residues. The CDR3 region is CASSSPTRSNTEAFF. DNA of the CDR3: TGTGCCAGCAGTTCCCCGACACGATCGAACACTGAAGCTTTCTTT.

This chain uses TRBV20-1 with TRBJ2-5, with a possible D match to TRBD1 (5 bases). The V end was cut by 2 bases, the J end by 2 bases, with 12 bases between. The V gene's germline CDR1 is DFQATT and CDR2 SNEGSKA (reference sequence). CDR3 length equals 14 residues. CDR3 bases: TGCAGTGCTAGATTAGGTGGGGCACAAGAGACCCAGTACTTC. Its translation: CSARLGGAQETQYF.

Ten or more counts support this clonotype. This sequence joins TRBV29-1 and TRBJ2-1; the D is unclear. This CDR3 has 11 residues. Germline V lookup: CDR1 SQVTM, CDR2 ANQGSEA. V lost 4 bases to trimming and J lost 9 bases, with 10 bases between them. The CDR3 sequence: CSVGFRVEQFF. DNA of the CDR3: TGCAGCGTTGGATTTCGAGTTGAGCAGTTCTTC.

The sample holds a few counts of this clonotype. This chain connects TRBV7-6 to TRBJ2-1, with 14 bases lining up with TRBD2. V lost 5 bases, J lost 6 bases, and 6 bases stayed unmatched. Germline V gene data show CDR1 as SGHVS and CDR2 as FNYEAQ. CDR3 length: 16 amino acids. The CDR3: CASSPLGTSGSNEQFF. As DNA, the CDR3 is TGTGCCAGCAGCCCCCTCGGGACTAGCGGGAGCAATGAGCAGTTCTTC.

The V call is TRBV5-1, the J call TRBJ1-4; 9 nucleotides align to TRBD1. The germline gives CDR1 SGHRS, CDR2 YFSETQ. V lost 4 bases, J lost 7 bases, and 8 bases stayed unmatched. There are 15 residues in the CDR3. CDR3 DNA sequence: TGCGCCAGCAGCCCGACAGGGGGAAATCGTGAAAAACTGTTTTTT. As protein: CASSPTGGNREKLFF.

The chain joins TRBV13 to TRBJ1-1; D gene uncertain. The CDR3 has 17 residues. Looked up from germline, CDR1 is PRHDT and CDR2 is FYEKMQ (reference sequence). V was trimmed by 1 base and J by 5 bases, leaving 20 bases between them. The CDR3 DNA is TGTGCCAGCAGCTTAGATTCTTCGTCCGCAGGAGGGACTGAAGCTTTCTTT. Its protein is CASSLDSSSAGGTEAFF.

This clonotype was picked up a small number of times. The chain is built from TRBV29-1 and TRBJ1-6; maybe TRBD1 (5 bases). Trimming shortened V by 6 bases and J by 8 bases, and 8 bases separated the two germline ends. Germline V gene lookup returns CDR1 SQVTM and CDR2 ANQGSEA. This CDR3 has 11 residues. CDR3: CSVGDDSPLHF. The CDR3 DNA is TGCAGCGTAGGGGACGATTCACCCCTCCACTTT.

The genes are TRBV16 and TRBJ1-6, with D unresolved. Trimming removed 7 bases from V and 4 bases from J, with 14 bases in between. This CDR3 has 15 amino acids. Germline CDR1 reads KGHSY; CDR2 reads FQNENV. CDR3 DNA: TGTGCCAGCACATTAACGCCCGATTATAATTCACCCCTCCACTTT. This gives the protein CASTLTPDYNSPLHF.

The genes are TRBV12-3 or TRBV12-4 and TRBJ2-7, with D perhaps TRBD1 (6 bases). CDR3 length: 13 residues. Trimming pared 3 bases from V and 9 bases from J, leaving 15 bases between. The DNA for the CDR3 is TGTGCCAGCAGTTTTGGGACACCGGATGGGCAGTACTTC. Its translation: CASSFGTPDGQYF.

The table lists this clonotype with a few counts. The V and J genes are TRBV28 and TRBJ2-1; a possible D gene is TRBD2 (6 bases). This CDR3 is 15 amino acids long. Trimming left V 2 bases short and J 5 bases short, with 13 bases between. Germline values: CDR1 MDHEN, CDR2 SYDVKM. CDR3 DNA: TGTGCCAGCAGTTTAAGCGGGCCCTTGAACAATGAGCAGTTCTTC. This translates into CASSLSGPLNNEQFF.

This clonotype was seen only a few times. This rearrangement joins TRBV7-2 to TRBJ1-4; D is ambiguous. With 5 bases removed from V and 5 bases from J, the gap between germline ends came to 15 bases. The CDR3 consists of 15 residues. Looked up from germline, CDR1 is SGHTA and CDR2 is FQGNSA. In DNA form, the CDR3 reads TGTGCCAGCAGCCCTAGTCGGACCGTGAATGAAAAACTGTTTTTT. This translates into CASSPSRTVNEKLFF.

This clonotype was seen at least ten times. This chain connects TRBV7-6 to TRBJ1-4; D is unclear. CDR1 and CDR2 (germline): SGHVS, FNYEAQ. The CDR3 totals 13 residues. The V gene lost 7 bases and the J gene lost 10 bases, with 16 bases spanning the gap. CDR3 amino acids: CASTVSGSGKLFF. CDR3 coding DNA: TGTGCCAGCACCGTGTCCGGGTCTGGAAAACTGTTTTTT. The full variable domain, in which reference TRBV7-6 and TRBJ1-4 provide the parts outside the CDR3, is GAGVSQSPRYKVTKRGQDVALRCDPISGHVSLYWYRQALGQGPEFLTYFNYEAQQDKSGLPNDRFSAERPEGSISTLTIQRTEQRDSAMYRCASTVSGSGKLFFGSGTQLSVL.

This clonotype was counted between two and nine times. The chain recombines TRBV20-1 with TRBJ1-1; TRBD1 is a possible D gene (5 bases). The CDR3 spans 16 residues. The germline gives CDR1 DFQATT, CDR2 SNEGSKA (reference sequence). V was cut by 6 bases and J by 6 bases, with 26 bases left in between. The CDR3 sequence is CSAKWSGQGRDSEAFF. The CDR3 nucleotides read TGCAGTGCCAAGTGGTCCGGGCAGGGTAGGGACTCTGAAGCTTTCTTT.

This chain links TRBV20-1 with TRBJ2-7; D gene ambiguous. The CDR3 consists of 12 residues. V was shortened by 0 bases and J by 5 bases, with 8 bases between the two germline ends. Germline V gives CDR1 DFQATT, CDR2 SNEGSKA (reference sequence). CDR3 in amino acids: CSARDYGDEQYF. DNA of the CDR3: TGCAGTGCTAGAGATTACGGCGACGAGCAGTACTTC.

The rearrangement links TRBV29-1 to TRBJ1-1, with 7 bases lining up with TRBD1. J was trimmed by 2 bases and V by 5 bases; bases with no gene match: 5. Germline V gene data show CDR1 as SQVTM and CDR2 as ANQGSEA. The CDR3 has 13 residues. CDR3 region: CSVRGTDNTEAFF. Written as DNA, the CDR3 is TGCAGCGTTCGGGGGACAGATAACACTGAAGCTTTCTTT.

This clonotype has ten or more counts. The CDR3 spells CASSPPNGGRPSGNTIYF. CDR3 coding DNA: TGTGCCAGCTCACCTCCGAACGGGGGCCGCCCCTCTGGAAACACCATATATTTT. The rearrangement joins TRBV18 to TRBJ1-3, with D maybe TRBD1 (6 bases). There are 18 residues in the CDR3. V lost 3 bases and J lost 0, with 18 bases in between. The germline V gene encodes CDR1 KGHSH and CDR2 LQKENI.

The chain has TRBV25-1 and TRBJ1-1; D gene unclear. Trimming left V 1 base short and J 10 bases short, with 13 bases between. CDR3 length equals 13 residues. Germline V lookup: CDR1 MGHDK, CDR2 SYGVNS. Written as DNA, the CDR3 is TGTGCCAGCAGTGAATTGGCAGGAAGCGGAGCTTTCTTT. Translating it yields CASSELAGSGAFF.

This clonotype was counted only a few times. This chain links TRBV7-2 with TRBJ2-2, with 10 positions matching TRBD2. J was trimmed by 4 bases and V by 1 base; bases with no gene match: 3. From germline, CDR1 is SGHTA and CDR2 FQGNSA. The length of the CDR3 is 16 residues. The CDR3 spells CASSLVSGGPTGELFF. The CDR3 bases are TGTGCCAGCAGCTTAGTTAGCGGGGGGCCCACCGGGGAGCTGTTTTTT.

This clonotype was picked up many times. This chain links TRBV6-2 or TRBV6-3 with TRBJ2-3, with D perhaps TRBD2 (7 bases). This CDR3 comprises 15 residues. V dropped 3 bases and J dropped 2 bases, with 12 bases sitting between them. The germline V gene encodes CDR1 MNHEY and CDR2 SVGEGT. The CDR3 spells CASSYRGGLTDTQYF. The CDR3, as DNA: TGTGCCAGCAGTTATCGCGGGGGCCTCACAGATACGCAGTATTTT.

The chain couples TRBV28 to TRBJ1-1; TRBD1 is a possible D gene (5 bases). This CDR3 spans 11 amino acids. Trimming pared 8 bases from V and 8 bases from J, leaving 12 bases between. Germline CDR1 reads MDHEN; CDR2 reads SYDVKM. The CDR3: CASLTRDEAFF. The CDR3 DNA is TGTGCCAGCCTAACCCGGGACGAAGCTTTCTTT.